A selection of T cell receptor beta chains follows, all from one sample in a study of shared clonotypes between healthy human individuals. Some clones are missing from TCRdb's copy, which holds only in-frame ones; the method was immunoSEQ multiplex PCR. The table shows about 990,000 clones, with 75% to 85% occurring only once. The sample consisted of memory CD4+ T cells from PBMCs. The receptors were gathered from a man between 18 and 29 years old in good health. Some clones in this sample may be carry-over from other donors' samples. Both conserved end residues are part of each CDR3. The D gene is left open where the match is weak. Clone size, where shown, is once, few, many, or a class for clones that have expanded.

NA,TRBJ1-4,TRBD1,TRBV18,TGTGCCAGCTCATCGGGACAGGCCGGGGGGAAACTGTTTTTT,CASSSGQAGGKLFF
NA,TRBJ2-7,TRBD1,TRBV29-1,TGCAGCGTTGGGACCGGACAGGGGTCCCCCCCTGCCTACGAGCAGTACTTC,CSVGTGQGSPPAYEQYF
NA,TRBJ2-1,NA,TRBV4-2,TGTGCCAGCAGCCAAGATTTGGCGTTCCCCTACAATGAGCAGTTCTTC,CASSQDLAFPYNEQFF
NA,TRBJ1-1,NA,TRBV6-5,TGTGCCAGCAGTTCCCCTAAGAACACTGAAGCTTTCTTT,CASSSPKNTEAFF
NA,TRBJ1-2,NA,TRBV10-2,TGCGCCAGCAGGGACAGACTTAACTATGGCTACACCTTC,CASRDRLNYGYTF
NA,TRBJ1-1,NA,TRBV5-1,TGCGCCAGCCGGGGGATTATGGGGGCCGGGACTGAAGCTTTCTTT,CASRGIMGAGTEAFF
NA,TRBJ2-5,NA,TRBV7-2,TGTGCCAGCAGCACCGCCCGGCAAGAGACCCAGTACTTC,CASSTARQETQYF
few,TRBJ1-1,NA,TRBV30,TGTGCCTTTAGGTGGGTCACTGAAGCTTTCTTT,CAFRWVTEAFF
few,TRBJ1-2,NA,TRBV19,TGTGCCAGTAGTATGTACCTCGAGATCTATGGCTACACCTTC,CASSMYLEIYGYTF
NA,TRBJ2-5,TRBD2,TRBV5-6,TGTGCCAGCAGCTTGGGCGCGGCTAGCGGGGGGAGGACCCAGTACTTC,CASSLGAASGGRTQYF
once,TRBJ2-7,NA,TRBV9,TGTGCCAGCAGCGTATCGTGGGACTTGTTAACCTACGAGCAGTACTTC,CASSVSWDLLTYEQYF
NA,TRBJ1-1,NA,TRBV5-1,TGCGCCAGCAGCTTGGGCGGGGGCGCTGCGAATGAAGCTTTCTTT,CASSLGGGAANEAFF
NA,TRBJ2-1,NA,TRBV7-2,TGTGCCAGCAGAGCCTTCGTAGGCCTCTACAATGAGCAGTTCTTC,CASRAFVGLYNEQFF
NA,TRBJ2-3,NA,TRBV28,TGTGCCAGCAGCTCCTACTTCCGGCGGGATATCACAGATACGCAGTATTTT,CASSSYFRRDITDTQYF
NA,TRBJ2-5,TRBD1,TRBV29-1,TGCAGCGTTGTGGACAGGCAAGAGACCCAGTACTTC,CSVVDRQETQYF
NA,TRBJ2-3,TRBD2,TRBV27,TGTGCCAGCAGTTTCCAACTAGCGGGAACGCAGTATTTT,CASSFQLAGTQYF
NA,TRBJ2-3,TRBD2,TRBV5-1,TGCGCCAGCAGCCCAATTAGCGGGAGTGGGGTAGATACGCAGTATTTT,CASSPISGSGVDTQYF
NA,TRBJ1-3,NA,TRBV30,TGTGCCTGGAGGGGAGGGGGATATGGAAACACCATATATTTT,CAWRGGGYGNTIYF
NA,TRBJ1-4,NA,TRBV28,TGTGCCAGCAGTTCCCAGATGGGGTTAAATGAAAAACTGTTTTTT,CASSSQMGLNEKLFF
NA,TRBJ1-1,TRBD1,TRBV19,TGTGCCAGTAGTATAAGAGACAGGGGTCCTGAAGCTTTCTTT,CASSIRDRGPEAFF
NA,TRBJ2-7,NA,TRBV6-1,TGTGCCAGCAGTATGGGAGTTCGTGGGTACGAGCAGTACTTC,CASSMGVRGYEQYF
NA,TRBJ2-2,TRBD2,TRBV6-5,TGTGCCAGTGAGCGGGGCCCGAACACCGGGGAGCTGTTTTTT,CASERGPNTGELFF
NA,TRBJ1-1,NA,TRBV10-1,TGCGCCAGCCGGGACAAAAAAATGAACACTAAAGCTTTCTTT,CASRDKKMNTKAFF
once,TRBJ2-1,NA,TRBV20-1,TGCAGTGCTGGGCCCCTTGCCCAGTTCTTC,CSAGPLAQFF
NA,TRBJ1-2,TRBD1,TRBV6-5,TGTGCCAGCAGTCCGGCGGGACAGGCCAACTATGGCTACACCTTC,CASSPAGQANYGYTF
NA,TRBJ2-5,NA,TRBV6-6,TGTGCCAGCGTAAGGGACACTCAAGAGACCCAGTACTTC,CASVRDTQETQYF
NA,TRBJ1-2,TRBD1,TRBV7-9,TGTGCCAGTGTGTGGACAGGGACCTATGGCTACACCTTC,CASVWTGTYGYTF
few,TRBJ2-2,TRBD1,TRBV9,TGTGCCAGCAGCGTAGCCGGGACAGGGGGTCCCGGGGAGCTGTTTTTT,CASSVAGTGGPGELFF
NA,TRBJ2-5,TRBD1,TRBV5-1,TGCGCCAGCAGCTTGGCCGGGACAGGGGGCGGGGAGACCCAGTACTTC,CASSLAGTGGGETQYF
NA,TRBJ2-7,NA,TRBV19,TGTGCCAGTAGTATGAAGTGGGAGCGGTCCTACGAGCAGTACTTC,CASSMKWERSYEQYF
NA,TRBJ1-2,TRBD1,TRBV5-1,TGCGCCAGCAGCTCGTTCGGACAGGCGCCCAATGGCTACACCTTC,CASSSFGQAPNGYTF
NA,TRBJ2-1,NA,TRBV7-2,TGTGCCAGCAGCTTACACAGAGCCCAAAGGAATGAGCAGTTCTTC,CASSLHRAQRNEQFF